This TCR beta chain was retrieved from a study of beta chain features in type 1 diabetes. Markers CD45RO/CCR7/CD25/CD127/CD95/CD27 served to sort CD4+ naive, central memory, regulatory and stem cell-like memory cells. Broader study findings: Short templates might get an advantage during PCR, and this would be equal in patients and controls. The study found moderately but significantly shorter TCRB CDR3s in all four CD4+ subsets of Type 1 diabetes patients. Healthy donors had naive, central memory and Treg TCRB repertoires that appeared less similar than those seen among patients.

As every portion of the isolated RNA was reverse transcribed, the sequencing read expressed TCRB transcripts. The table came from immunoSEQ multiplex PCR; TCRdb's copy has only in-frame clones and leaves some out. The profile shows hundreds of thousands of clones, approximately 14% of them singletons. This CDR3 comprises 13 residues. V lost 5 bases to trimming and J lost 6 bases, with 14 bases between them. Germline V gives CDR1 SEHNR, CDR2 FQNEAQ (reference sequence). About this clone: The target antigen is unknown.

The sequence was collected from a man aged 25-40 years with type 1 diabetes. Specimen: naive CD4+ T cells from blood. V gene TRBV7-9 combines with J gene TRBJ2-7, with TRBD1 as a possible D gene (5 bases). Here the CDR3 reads CASSPGLVREQYF. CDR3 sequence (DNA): TGTGCCAGCAGCCCAGGGCTAGTACGCGAGCAGTACTTC.